This T cell receptor beta chain was captured in a study of T cells in Graves' hyperthyroidism and ophthalmopathy. Study outcomes and limitations: Separation of ophthalmopathy from stable hyperthyroidism was achieved by a 13 V-J model.

The table lists this clonotype with many counts. Its antigen is not identified. Amplified TCR beta CDR3 regions came from RNA transcripts. An initial round of RT-PCR targeting the TCR CDR3 relied on the HTBI primer set. TCRdb fed the multiplex PCR reads into MiXCR, producing one record per CDR3 protein. The sample carries some 370,000 distinct CDR3 sequences, about 14% recorded once. V shed 3 bases, J shed 2 bases, and the junction held 17 bases outside the gene matches. Germline lookup yields CDR1 DFQATT and CDR2 SNEGSKA (reference sequence). The CDR3 is made up of 19 amino acids. Exclusion criteria comprised uncontrolled infection, other autoimmune disease, pregnancy or lactation. Used for diagnoses were clinical symptoms, serum thyroxine and TRAb, thyroid ultrasound and orbital computed tomography. A roughly 9.1 ml volume of fresh peripheral blood provided the PBMCs.

The sequenced sample was blood. The sequence derives from a man aged 45-65 years with Graves' ophthalmopathy. The chain uses TRBV20-1 and TRBJ2-1; TRBD2 aligns across 9 bases. As DNA, the CDR3 is TGCAGTGCTAGCCCTTTTACTCACGAAGCGGGAGGAACCTACAATGAGCAGTTCTTC. Its translation is CSASPFTHEAGGTYNEQFF.